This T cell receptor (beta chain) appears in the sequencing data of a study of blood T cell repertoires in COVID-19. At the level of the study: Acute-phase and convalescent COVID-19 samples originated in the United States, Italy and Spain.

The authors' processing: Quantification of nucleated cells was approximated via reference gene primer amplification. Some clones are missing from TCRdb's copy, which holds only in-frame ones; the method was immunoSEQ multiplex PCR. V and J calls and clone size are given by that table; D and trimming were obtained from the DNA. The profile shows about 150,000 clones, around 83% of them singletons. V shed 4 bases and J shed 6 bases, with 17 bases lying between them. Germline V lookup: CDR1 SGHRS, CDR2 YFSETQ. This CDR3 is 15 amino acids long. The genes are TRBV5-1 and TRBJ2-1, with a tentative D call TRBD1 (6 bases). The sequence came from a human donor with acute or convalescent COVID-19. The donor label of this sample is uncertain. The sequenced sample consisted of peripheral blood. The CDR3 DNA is TGCGCCAGCAGCCTCGGACAGATTTCAATCAATGAGCAGTTCTTC. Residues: CASSLGQISINEQFF.